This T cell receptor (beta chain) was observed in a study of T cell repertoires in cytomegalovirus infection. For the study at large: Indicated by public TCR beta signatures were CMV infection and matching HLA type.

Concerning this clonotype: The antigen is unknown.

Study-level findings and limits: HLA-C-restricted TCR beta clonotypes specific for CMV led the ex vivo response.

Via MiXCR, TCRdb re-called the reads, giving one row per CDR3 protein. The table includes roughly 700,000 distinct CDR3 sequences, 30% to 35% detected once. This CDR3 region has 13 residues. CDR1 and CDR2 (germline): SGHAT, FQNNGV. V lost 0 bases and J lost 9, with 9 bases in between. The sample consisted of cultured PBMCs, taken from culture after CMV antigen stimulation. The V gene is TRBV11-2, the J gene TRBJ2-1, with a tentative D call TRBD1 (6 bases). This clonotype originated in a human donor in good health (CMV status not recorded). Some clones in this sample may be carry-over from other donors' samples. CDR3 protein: CASSLEQGPEQFF. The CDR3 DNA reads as TGTGCCAGCAGCTTAGAGCAGGGGCCTGAGCAGTTCTTC.